This T cell receptor (beta chain) emerged from a study of blood T cell repertoires in COVID-19 (dated by TCRdb to the early 2020s). With regard to the full study: The collaborator samples originated in the United States, Italy and Spain and spanned the acute and convalescent phases of COVID-19. Deeply sampled blood TCRbeta repertoires from subjects exposed to, actively infected with, or recovered from COVID-19 were included in the dataset. The sample metadata nearly always contained a de-identified subject ID, COVID-19 status, age in years and sex. The repertoires were released in a freely available public database meant as a resource for research on the immune response to SARS-CoV-2. Where available, HLA class I and class II types were obtained from metadata supplied by the sample provider rather than from assay-based typing. The material from the prospective study consisted of cDNA or gDNA derived from T cells, B-cell-depleted T cells, or PBMCs. The samples were drawn from two sources: the first 160 participants of the ongoing ImmuneRACE study, and 1,200 or so subjects contributed by 6 global collaborators.

The paper's findings and limits, for the study overall: The quantity of clinical and demographic metadata differed by source and by participant and was supplied without curation.

TCRbeta CDR3 regions were amplified from genomic DNA by means of the immunoSEQ Assay, a bias-controlled multiplex PCR. As for how the authors treated the data: The number of nucleated cells in each sample was estimated by amplification of reference gene primers within the assay. To quantify the absolute abundance of each unique TCRbeta CDR3 rearrangement, sequence reads were collapsed and filtered. For each sample, productive Simpson clonality was calculated as the square root of Simpson's diversity index over productive rearrangements. The immuneACCESS repertoire file appears here via TCRdb, limited to in-frame rearrangements. These files lack a portion of the clones; in checked studies, under half of the deficit traces to unresolved V genes, and the cause of the others is not known. V and J calls and clone size are copied from that table; D and trimming were computed from the DNA. The sample contains approximately 56,000 clones, approximately 92% of them found a single time. The leading ten clones occupy around two fifths of the sample.

On this clone: The antigen this receptor binds is unknown. No much larger clone is present one base from it, and per-base qualities are unavailable.

In Seattle, one collaborating source enrolled patients while the infection was active and tracked those patients longitudinally over the course of disease. The collaborating institutions used their own protocols to collect whole blood in K2EDTA tubes. For TCRbeta analysis, collaborator samples were shipped as frozen whole blood, as isolated PBMCs, or as DNA extracted from either sample type. The sample consisted of peripheral blood. The sequence derives from a woman aged 55-70 years with COVID-19, enrolled during active disease.

Here the CDR3 is given as CASRGRGSEQYF. The nucleotides are TGTGCCAGCAGGGGGCGAGGTAGTGAGCAGTACTTC. The chain is assembled from TRBV2 and TRBJ2-7, and TRBD1 may be the D gene, going by 5 matching bases. The CDR3 covers 12 residues, taking in both the cysteine and the phenylalanine. The only DNA kept is the CDR3, 36 bases in frame from the first base. V lost 6 bases and J lost 7 bases; the stretch between them is 13 bases long. The germline V gene encodes CDR1 SNHLY and CDR2 FYNNEI.